This TCR beta chain emerged from a study of blood T cell repertoires in COVID-19. Across the whole study: The origin of the acute and convalescent COVID-19 samples was the United States, Italy and Spain. From T cells, B-cell-depleted T cells, or PBMCs came the material, which was cDNA or gDNA.

Authors' processing steps: Estimates of nucleated cell counts were drawn from the amplification of reference gene primers. Using immunoSEQ multiplex PCR, the repertoire was profiled, and TCRdb retains in-frame clones only, with some absent. V, J and clone size reflect that table, while D and trimming were determined from the DNA. The table has about 120,000 clones, approximately 70% seen once. Trimming cost V 1 base and J 3 bases, with 14 bases left between them. Germline V lookup: CDR1 SGHTS, CDR2 YDEGEE. The CDR3 has 15 amino acids. The sample taken for sequencing was peripheral blood. The receptor comes from a human donor with acute or convalescent COVID-19. The donor label of this sample is uncertain. The rearrangement links TRBV5-8 to TRBJ2-7; tentative D call: TRBD1 (5 bases). For the CDR3, the DNA is TGTGCCAGCAGCTTGCGACCCCAGGGTGGCTACGAGCAGTACTTC. This codes for CASSLRPQGGYEQYF.